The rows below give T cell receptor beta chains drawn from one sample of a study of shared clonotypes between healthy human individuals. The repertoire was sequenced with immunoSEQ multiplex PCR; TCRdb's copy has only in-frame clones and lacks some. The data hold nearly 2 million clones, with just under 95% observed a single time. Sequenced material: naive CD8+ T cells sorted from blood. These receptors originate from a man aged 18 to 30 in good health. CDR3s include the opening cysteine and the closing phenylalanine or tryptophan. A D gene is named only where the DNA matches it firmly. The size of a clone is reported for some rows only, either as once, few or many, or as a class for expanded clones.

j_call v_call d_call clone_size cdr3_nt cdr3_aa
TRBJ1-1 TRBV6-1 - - TGTGCCAGCAGTGAAGGCAAGAACACTGAAGCTTTCTTT CASSEGKNTEAFF
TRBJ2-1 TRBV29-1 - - TGCAGCGTTTTTGACGGCTACAATGAGCAGTTCTTC CSVFDGYNEQFF
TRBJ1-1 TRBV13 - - TGTGCCAGCAGCTGGGCCATGGGCAGCTCTATGAACACTGAAGCTTTCTTT CASSWAMGSSMNTEAFF
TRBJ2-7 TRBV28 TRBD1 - TGTGCCAGCAGCCTCAACAGGGGCCCATACGAGCAGTACTTC CASSLNRGPYEQYF
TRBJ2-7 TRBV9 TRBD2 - TGTGCCAGCAGCGTAGCTAGCGGGGGAAACTACGAGCAGTACTTC CASSVASGGNYEQYF
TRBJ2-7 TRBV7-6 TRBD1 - TGTGCCAGCAGCTCCCCAGACAGGGCCTACGAGCAGTACTTC CASSSPDRAYEQYF
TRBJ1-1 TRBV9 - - TGTGCCAGCAGCGTAGGGAGAGGAACCACTGAAGCTTTCTTT CASSVGRGTTEAFF
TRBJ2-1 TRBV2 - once TGTGCCAGCATCCAGGGTGGTGAGCAGTTCTTC CASIQGGEQFF
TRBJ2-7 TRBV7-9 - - TGTGCCAGCAGCCCGAGGGGCTCCTACGAGCAGTACTTC CASSPRGSYEQYF
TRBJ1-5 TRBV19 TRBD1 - TGTGCCAGTAGTATAGGGACAGGGGGTCTGAGCCAGCATTTT CASSIGTGGLSQHF
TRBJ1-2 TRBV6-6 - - TGTGCCAGCAGTTACGCGGAGGGTGTAAATGGCTACACCTTC CASSYAEGVNGYTF
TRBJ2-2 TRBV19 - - TGTGCCAGTAGGCCCGTTACTGAGGGAGCCGGGGAGCTGTTTTTT CASRPVTEGAGELFF
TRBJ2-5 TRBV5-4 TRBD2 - TGTGCCAGCAGCCCGTTCGGACTAGCGGGAGTCGGAGAGACCCAGTACTTC CASSPFGLAGVGETQYF
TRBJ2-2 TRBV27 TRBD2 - TGTGCCAGCAGTTTAAGTGCGGGGGGTATCGGGGAGCTGTTTTTT CASSLSAGGIGELFF
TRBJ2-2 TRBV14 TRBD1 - TGTGCCAGCAGCCAATGGGGCAGGGGGCACACCGGGGAGCTGTTTTTT CASSQWGRGHTGELFF
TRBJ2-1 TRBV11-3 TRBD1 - TGTGCCAGCAGCTCGACAGGGGTCGAGCAGTTCTTC CASSSTGVEQFF
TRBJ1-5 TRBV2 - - TGTGCCAGCAGTGATATGTGGGGAAATAGCAATCAGCCCCAGCATTTT CASSDMWGNSNQPQHF
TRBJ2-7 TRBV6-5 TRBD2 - TGTGCCAGCAGTTATCGGGGGGTAGGTTACGAGCAGTACTTC CASSYRGVGYEQYF
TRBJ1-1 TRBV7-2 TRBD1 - TGTGCCAGCAGCCCTGGGACAGGGGTCACTGAAGCTTTCTTT CASSPGTGVTEAFF
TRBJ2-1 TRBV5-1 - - TGCGCCAGCAGCTTAGCTAGTTCCTACAATGAGCAGTTCTTC CASSLASSYNEQFF
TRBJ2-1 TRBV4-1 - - TGCGCCAGCAGCCAAGAAGGGCTAGCGAGCAATGAGCAGTTCTTC CASSQEGLASNEQFF
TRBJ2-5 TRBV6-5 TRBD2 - TGTGCCAGCAGTCCCCTCGGGACTAGCGGGACCCAGTACTTC CASSPLGTSGTQYF
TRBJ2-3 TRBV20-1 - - TGCAGTGCCCTAGTGGGGTATTTT CSALVGYF
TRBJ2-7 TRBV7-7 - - TGTGCTAGCAGCCCCCGGGACAAAGCCTACGAGCAGTACTTC CASSPRDKAYEQYF
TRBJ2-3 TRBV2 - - TGTGCCAGCGACGTAAGCACAGATACGCAGTATTTT CASDVSTDTQYF
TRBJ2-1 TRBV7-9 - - TGTGCCAGCAGCTTAGGTCCACCAGCGGACTCCTACAATGAGCAGTTCTTC CASSLGPPADSYNEQFF
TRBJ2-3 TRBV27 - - TGTGCCAGCAGCCCACACCTCGGCGATACGCAGTATTTT CASSPHLGDTQYF
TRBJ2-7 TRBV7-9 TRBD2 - TGTGCCAGCAGCCCGGGACTAGCGGGACTTAGGTCCTACGAGCAGTACTTC CASSPGLAGLRSYEQYF
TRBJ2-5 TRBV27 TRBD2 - TGTGCCAGCAGTCCCTTGACTAGCGGGGGGGCTTTGGAGACCCAGTACTTC CASSPLTSGGALETQYF
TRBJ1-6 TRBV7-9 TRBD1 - TGTGCCAGCAGTTTACTGGAGACAGGGGGCCCCATATTTGCACCCCTCCACTTT CASSLLETGGPIFAPLHF
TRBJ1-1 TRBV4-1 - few TGCGCCAGCAGCGCAAGGGGGGGAGAGAGTGAAGCTTTCTTT CASSARGGESEAFF
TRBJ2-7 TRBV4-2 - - TGTGCCAGCAGCCGCAGTGGGGGGGCTGAGCAGTACTTC CASSRSGGAEQYF
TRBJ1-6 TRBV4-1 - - TGCGCCAGCAGCCAAGTTCAGTCCGGACCCGGAGGGCCCCTCCACTTT CASSQVQSGPGGPLHF
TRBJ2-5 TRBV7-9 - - TGTGCCAGCAGCTACGAGTGGGAGGTGGGAGAGACCCAGTACTTC CASSYEWEVGETQYF
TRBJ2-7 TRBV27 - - TGTGCCAGCAGTATTACAGGGTACGAGCAGTACTTC CASSITGYEQYF
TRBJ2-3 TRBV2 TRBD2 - TGTGCCAGCAGTGAAGTAGGGACTAGAATGTCGAGGGATACGCAGTATTTT CASSEVGTRMSRDTQYF
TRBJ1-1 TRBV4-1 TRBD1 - TGCGCCAGCAGCCCTGAAGGGGACAGGCTGTCGTGCTTT CASSPEGDRLSCF
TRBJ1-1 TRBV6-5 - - TGTGCCAGCAGTTACTCGGATCTCATGAACACTGAAGCTTTCTTT CASSYSDLMNTEAFF
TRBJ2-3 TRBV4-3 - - TGCGCCAGCAGCCAAGAGGGTACGCAGTATTTT CASSQEGTQYF
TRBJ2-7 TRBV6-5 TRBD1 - TGTGCCAGCAGTTACCAAACAGGGGGCTTCGAGCAGTACTTC CASSYQTGGFEQYF
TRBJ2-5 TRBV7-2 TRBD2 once TGTGCCAGCGGGCCCCGGCTAGCGGCAGAGACCCAGTACTTC CASGPRLAAETQYF
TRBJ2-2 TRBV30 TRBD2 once TGTGCCTGGGCTGGGCTAGCGGGAGTTCACGGGGAGCTGTTTTTT CAWAGLAGVHGELFF
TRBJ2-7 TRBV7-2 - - TGTGCCAGCAGCCAGTTTCCATACGGGAACCCCTACGAGCAGTACTTC CASSQFPYGNPYEQYF
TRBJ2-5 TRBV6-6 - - TGTGCCAGCAGTTACTCCGGGACTGAGCTGATCCAGTACTTC CASSYSGTELIQYF
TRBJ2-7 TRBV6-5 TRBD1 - TGTGCCAGCAGTTACGGGACAGGCGGCTACGAGCAGTACTTC CASSYGTGGYEQYF
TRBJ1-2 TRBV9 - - TGTGCCAGCAGCCCAAGGGACACCTTC CASSPRDTF
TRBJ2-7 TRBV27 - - TGTGCCAGCAGTCCATCCTCGGGTGGCAGATCCTACGAGCAGTACTTC CASSPSSGGRSYEQYF
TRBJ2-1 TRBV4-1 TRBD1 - TGCGCCAGCAGCCAGAGGGCCGGGACAGGGAGAGATGAGCAGTTCTTC CASSQRAGTGRDEQFF